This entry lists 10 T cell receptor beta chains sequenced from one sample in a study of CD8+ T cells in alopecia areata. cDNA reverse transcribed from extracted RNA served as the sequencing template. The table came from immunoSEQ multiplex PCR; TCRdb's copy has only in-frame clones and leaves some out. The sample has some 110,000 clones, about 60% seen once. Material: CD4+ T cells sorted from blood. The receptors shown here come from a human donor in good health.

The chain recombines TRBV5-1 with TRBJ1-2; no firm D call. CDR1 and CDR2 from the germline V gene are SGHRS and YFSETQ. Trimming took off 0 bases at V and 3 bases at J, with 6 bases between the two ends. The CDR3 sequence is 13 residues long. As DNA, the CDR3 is TGCGCCAGCAGCTTGGGGCTGGACTATGGCTACACCTTC. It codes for CASSLGLDYGYTF.

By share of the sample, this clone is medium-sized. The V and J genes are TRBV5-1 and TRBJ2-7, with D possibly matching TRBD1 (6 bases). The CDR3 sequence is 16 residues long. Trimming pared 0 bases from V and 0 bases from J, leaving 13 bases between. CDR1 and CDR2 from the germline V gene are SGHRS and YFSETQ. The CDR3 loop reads CASSLGHRDSSYEQYF. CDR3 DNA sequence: TGCGCCAGCAGCTTGGGGCACAGGGATTCCTCCTACGAGCAGTACTTC. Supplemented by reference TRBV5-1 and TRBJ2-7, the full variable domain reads KAGVTQTPRYLIKTRGQQVTLSCSPISGHRSVSWYQQTPGQGLQFLFEYFSETQRNKGNFPGRFSGRQFSNSRSEMNVSTLELGDSALYLCASSLGHRDSSYEQYFGPGTRLTVT.

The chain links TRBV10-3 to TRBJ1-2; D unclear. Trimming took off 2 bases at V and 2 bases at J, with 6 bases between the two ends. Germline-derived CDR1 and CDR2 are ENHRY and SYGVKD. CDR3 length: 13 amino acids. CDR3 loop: CAISEGPNYGYTF. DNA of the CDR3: TGTGCCATCAGTGAGGGACCGAACTATGGCTACACCTTC.

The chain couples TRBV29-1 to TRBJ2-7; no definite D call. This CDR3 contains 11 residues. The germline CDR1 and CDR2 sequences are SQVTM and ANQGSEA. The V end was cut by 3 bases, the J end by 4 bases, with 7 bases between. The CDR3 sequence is CSVDVRYEQYF. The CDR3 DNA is TGCAGCGTTGACGTACGTTACGAGCAGTACTTC.

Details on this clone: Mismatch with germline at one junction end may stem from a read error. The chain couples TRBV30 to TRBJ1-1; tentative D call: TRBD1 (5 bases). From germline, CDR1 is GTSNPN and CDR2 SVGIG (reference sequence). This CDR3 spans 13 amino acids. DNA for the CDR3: TGTGCCTGGAGTGGACAGAGGAACTCTGAAGCTTTCTTT. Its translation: CAWSGQRNSEAFF.

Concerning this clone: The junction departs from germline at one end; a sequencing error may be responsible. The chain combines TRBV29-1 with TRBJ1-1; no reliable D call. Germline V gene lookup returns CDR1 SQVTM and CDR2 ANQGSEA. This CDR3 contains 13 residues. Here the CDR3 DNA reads TGCAGCGTTGTATGGGCAGTGAACCCTGAAGCTTTCTTT. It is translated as CSVVWAVNPEAFF.

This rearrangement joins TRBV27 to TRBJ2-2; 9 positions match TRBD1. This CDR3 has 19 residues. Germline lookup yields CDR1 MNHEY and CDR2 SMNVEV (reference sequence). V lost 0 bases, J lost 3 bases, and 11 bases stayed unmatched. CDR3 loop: CASSLSGQGLGQDTGELFF. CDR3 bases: TGTGCCAGCAGTTTATCGGGACAGGGTCTGGGTCAGGACACCGGGGAGCTGTTTTTT.

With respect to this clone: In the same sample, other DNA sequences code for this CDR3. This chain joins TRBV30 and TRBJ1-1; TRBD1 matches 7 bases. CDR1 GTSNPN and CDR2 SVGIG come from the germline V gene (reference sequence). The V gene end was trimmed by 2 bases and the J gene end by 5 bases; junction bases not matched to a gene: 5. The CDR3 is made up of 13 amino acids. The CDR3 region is CAWSSGGNTEAFF. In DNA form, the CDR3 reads TGTGCCTGGAGTTCAGGGGGAAATACTGAAGCTTTCTTT.

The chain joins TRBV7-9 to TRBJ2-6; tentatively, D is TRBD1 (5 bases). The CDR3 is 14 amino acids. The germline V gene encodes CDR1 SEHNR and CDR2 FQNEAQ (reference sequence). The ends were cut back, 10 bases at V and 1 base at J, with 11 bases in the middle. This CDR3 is CANSQGSGANVLTF. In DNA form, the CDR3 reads TGTGCCAACAGTCAGGGTTCTGGGGCCAACGTCCTGACTTTC.

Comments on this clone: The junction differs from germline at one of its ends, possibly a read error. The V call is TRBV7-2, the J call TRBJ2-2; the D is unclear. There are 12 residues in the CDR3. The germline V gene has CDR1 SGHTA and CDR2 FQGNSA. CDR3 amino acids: CASSLDTDTHTF. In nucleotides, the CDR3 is TGTGCCAGCAGCTTAGATACCGATACCCACACTTTT.